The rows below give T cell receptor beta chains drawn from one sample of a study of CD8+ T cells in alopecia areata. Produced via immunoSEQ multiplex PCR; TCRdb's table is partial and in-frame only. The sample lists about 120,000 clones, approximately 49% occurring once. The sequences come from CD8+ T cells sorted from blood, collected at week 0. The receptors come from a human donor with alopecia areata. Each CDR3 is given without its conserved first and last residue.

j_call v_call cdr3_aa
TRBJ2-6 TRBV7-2 ASSAPGTDFSGANVLT
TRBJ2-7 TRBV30 AWSVRQFGPLYEQY
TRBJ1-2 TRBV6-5 ASSPPGQGLYGYT
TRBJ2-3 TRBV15 ATSRVRGADTQY
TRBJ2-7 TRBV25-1 ASSDWGYEQY
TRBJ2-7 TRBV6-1 ASSGRGSSYEQY
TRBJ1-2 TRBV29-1 SARDDYGYT
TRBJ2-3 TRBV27 ASSTYREEGTDTQY
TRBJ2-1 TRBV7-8 ASSSSGTANEQF
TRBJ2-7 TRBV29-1 SVEGRSWGQGGYEQY
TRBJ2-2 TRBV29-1 SVALANTGELF
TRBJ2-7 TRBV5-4 ASSPDGGTYEQY
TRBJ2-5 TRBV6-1 ASSDEGTGSWETQY
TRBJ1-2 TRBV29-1 SVKQRAGGYT
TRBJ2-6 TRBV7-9 ASSSQQQGSAGANVLT
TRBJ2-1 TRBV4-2 ASSQPSADLEQF
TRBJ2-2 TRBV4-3 ASSQRGLAGRGIGELF
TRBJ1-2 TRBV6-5 ASSYGTDYGYT
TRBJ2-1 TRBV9 ASSVAGAGNEQF
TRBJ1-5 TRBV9 ASSVGQYSNQPQH
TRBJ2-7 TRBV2 ASRGKGHYEQY
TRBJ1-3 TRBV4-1 ASSQVAGLNTIY
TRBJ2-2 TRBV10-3 AILDPGTGELF